The 20 T cell receptor beta chains given below trace back to one sample, sequenced in a study of regulatory and conventional T cells in RAG deficiency. Repertoires were generated with immunoSEQ multiplex PCR, while TCRdb's copy carries only in-frame clones and drops some. The sample carries 32,000 or so clones, around 91% recorded once. Separately, the same data were catalogued under a study of regulatory T cells. From that study: Amplification used 52 TRBV primers and 13 TRBJ primers.

Sample: CD8+ T cells sorted from blood. The source of these receptors is a human donor in good health.

This chain links TRBV5-1 with TRBJ2-5, with TRBD2 identical over 10 bases. TRBJ2-7 matches the DNA end more closely, so the J call is doubtful. This CDR3 is built from 15 residues. The germline V gene encodes CDR1 SGHRS and CDR2 YFSETQ. The CDR3 DNA follows: TGCGCCAGCAGCTTGGTGCCTAGCGGGAGTTACGAGCAGTACTTC. Translating gives CASSLVPSGSYEQYF.

The chain combines TRBV5-8 with TRBJ1-2; D remains unclear. V lost 1 base to trimming and J lost 8 bases, with 15 bases between them. CDR3 size: 14 residues. CDR1 is SGHTS and CDR2 is YDEGEE in the germline V gene. Here the CDR3 DNA reads TGTGCCAGCAGCTTGTTACGGGGTTGGAGGGGCTACACCTTC. Its translation is CASSLLRGWRGYTF.

This clone was detected once. The V call is TRBV7-9, the J call TRBJ1-1; possible D gene TRBD1, 6 bases. V lost 1 base, J lost 0 bases, and 15 bases lay in between. The length of the CDR3 is 17 residues. Germline CDR1 SEHNR, CDR2 FQNEAQ (reference sequence). CDR3 DNA: TGTGCCAGCAGCTTAGGATTGTCAGGGGATATGAACACTGAAGCTTTCTTT. Its protein product is CASSLGLSGDMNTEAFF.

The chain uses TRBV5-1 and TRBJ1-5, with 7 positions matching TRBD1. Germline V gene sequence: CDR1 SGHRS, CDR2 YFSETQ. J gave up 4 bases and V 2 bases, and 6 bases lay outside the gene matches. The CDR3 spans 15 residues. The CDR3 DNA is TGCGCCAGCAGCTTAATGGCAGGGGGAAATCAGCCCCAGCATTTT. It yields the protein CASSLMAGGNQPQHF.

The V call is TRBV19, the J call TRBJ2-1, with 10 bases fitting TRBD2. The germline V gene encodes CDR1 LNHDA and CDR2 SQIVND (reference sequence). The V gene end was trimmed by 5 bases and the J gene end by 7 bases; junction bases not matched to a gene: 5. The CDR3 extends over 14 amino acids. CDR3 sequence (DNA): TGTGCCAGTAGTGCTAGCGGGAGTATGAATGAGCAGTTCTTC. Translating gives CASSASGSMNEQFF.

Worth noting for this clone: At one of its ends the junction is not consistent with the germline gene, which may arise from a read error. This specimen includes other DNA sequences encoding the same CDR3. The genes are TRBV6-4 and TRBJ2-3, with 9 bases fitting TRBD2. This CDR3 is built from 14 residues. From germline, CDR1 is MRHNA and CDR2 SNTAGT. CDR3 nucleotide sequence: TGTGCTAGCAGTGTAAGCGGGGGGTCAGATACGCAGTATTTT. Protein product: CASSVSGGSDTQYF.

In nucleotides, the CDR3 is TGTGCCAGCAGCGGCTCAGGGGGGAACACTGAAGCTTTCTTT. Amino acid sequence: CASSGSGGNTEAFF. V and J are TRBV9 and TRBJ1-1; 7 bases match TRBD1. Germline values: CDR1 SGDLS, CDR2 YYNGEE. V lost 3 bases, J lost 1 base, and 3 bases stayed unmatched. The CDR3 loop spans 14 amino acids.

About this clone itself: Within the sample, other DNA sequences also encode this same CDR3. This chain joins TRBV20-1 and TRBJ2-7, with no clear D. The CDR3 runs to 11 residues. With 0 bases removed from V and 6 bases from J, the gap between germline ends came to 6 bases. Per the germline V gene, CDR1 is DFQATT and CDR2 is SNEGSKA (reference sequence). CDR3 nucleotide sequence: TGCAGTGCTAGAGATACGAGCGAGCAGTACTTC. Protein product: CSARDTSEQYF.

This chain connects TRBV5-1 to TRBJ2-6; D remains unclear. The CDR3 sequence is 13 residues long. The V gene lost 0 bases and the J gene lost 9 bases, with 7 bases spanning the gap. In germline, CDR1 is SGHRS, CDR2 YFSETQ. CDR3 loop: CASSLDAGNVLTF. CDR3 coding DNA: TGCGCCAGCAGCTTGGATGCCGGCAACGTCCTGACTTTC.

The rearrangement joins TRBV28 to TRBJ2-5; TRBD1 matches 9 bases. Germline V gene data show CDR1 as MDHEN and CDR2 as SYDVKM. V was clipped by 5 bases and J by 2 bases; unmatched bases: 6. The CDR3 sequence is 15 residues long. DNA for the CDR3: TGTGCCAGCAGTGGACAGGGGTGGATGCAAGAGACCCAGTACTTC. It is translated as CASSGQGWMQETQYF.

The chain uses TRBV28 and TRBJ1-4, with TRBD1 identical over 7 bases. CDR1 MDHEN and CDR2 SYDVKM come from the germline V gene. CDR3 length: 16 residues. V lost 6 bases to trimming and J lost 4 bases; unmatched junction nucleotides: 11. The CDR3 reads CASSFSTGADNEKLFF. The CDR3, as DNA: TGTGCCAGCAGCTTCTCCACAGGGGCTGATAATGAAAAACTGTTTTTT. Drawing the rest from reference TRBV28 and TRBJ1-4, the complete variable domain is DVKVTQSSRYLVKRTGEKVFLECVQDMDHENMFWYRQDPGLGLRLIYFSYDVKMKEKGDIPEGYSVSREKKERFSLILESASTNQTSMYLCASSFSTGADNEKLFFGSGTQLSVL.

This clone was observed once. The chain is built from TRBV11-2 and TRBJ1-3, with D possibly TRBD1 on 5 matching bases. The CDR3 runs to 14 residues. The V end lost 4 bases, the J end lost 1 base, and 8 bases lay between the germline ends. Looked up from germline, CDR1 is SGHAT and CDR2 is FQNNGV. The CDR3 DNA reads TGTGCCAGCAGCTCCCAGGGTTCTGGAAACACCATATATTTT. Translating it yields CASSSQGSGNTIYF. Full variable domain (missing parts from reference TRBV11-2 and TRBJ1-3): EAGVAQSPRYKIIEKRQSVAFWCNPISGHATLYWYQQILGQGPKLLIQFQNNGVVDDSQLPKDRFSAERLKGVDSTLKIQPAKLEDSAVYLCASSSQGSGNTIYFGEGSWLTVV.

This clone was recorded once. J is TRBJ1-3 and V is TRBV30; no definite D call. Germline V gene sequence: CDR1 GTSNPN, CDR2 SVGIG (reference sequence). Trimming stripped 5 bases from V and 2 bases from J, with 10 bases between. The CDR3 runs to 13 residues. CDR3 protein: CAWAYSPGNTIYF. CDR3 nucleotide sequence: TGTGCCTGGGCGTATTCTCCTGGAAACACCATATATTTT.

The V gene is TRBV18, the J gene TRBJ2-2, with 15 bases fitting TRBD2. Trimming at V came to 4 bases and at J to 6 bases, leaving 3 bases not matched to a gene. The CDR3 has 16 amino acids. CDR1 KGHSH and CDR2 LQKENI come from the germline V gene. Here the CDR3 reads CASSRTSGRAAGELFF. In nucleotides, the CDR3 is TGTGCCAGCTCACGGACTAGCGGGAGGGCCGCCGGGGAGCTGTTTTTT.

This chain connects TRBV4-1 to TRBJ2-5; TRBD1 might be the D (6 bases). Germline CDR1 MGHRA, CDR2 YSYEKL. This CDR3 is built from 18 residues. The V end lost 3 bases, the J end lost 2 bases, and 22 bases lay between the germline ends. The CDR3: CASSQKSPTGDEQETQYF. In nucleotides, the CDR3 is TGCGCCAGCAGCCAGAAATCACCGACAGGCGACGAACAAGAGACCCAGTACTTC.

The chain links TRBV19 to TRBJ1-5; 8 bases are shared with TRBD1. The germline gives CDR1 LNHDA, CDR2 SQIVND (reference sequence). V was pared by 6 bases and J by 2 bases, with 9 bases of the junction left unmatched. This CDR3 spans 16 amino acids. The CDR3 sequence: CASRAGGAAGNQPQHF. CDR3 DNA: TGTGCCAGTAGGGCAGGGGGCGCGGCTGGCAATCAGCCCCAGCATTTT.

The gene calls are TRBV5-4 and TRBJ1-6; 8 bases fit TRBD1. Trimming at V came to 1 base and at J to 7 bases, leaving 10 bases not matched to a gene. Germline V gene data show CDR1 as SGHNT and CDR2 as YYREEE (reference sequence). The CDR3 runs to 17 residues. The CDR3 here is CASSLMTGVIGNSPLHF. Written as DNA, the CDR3 is TGTGCCAGCAGCTTGATGACAGGGGTAATCGGGAATTCACCCCTCCACTTT. The complete variable domain, with remaining parts taken from reference TRBV5-4 and TRBJ1-6, reads ETGVTQSPTHLIKTRGQQVTLRCSSQSGHNTVSWYQQALGQGPQFIFQYYREEENGRGNFPPRFSGLQFPNYSSELNVNALELDDSALYLCASSLMTGVIGNSPLHFGNGTRLTVT.

The CDR3 coding sequence is TGTGCCAGCAGTGTTGGAGGGGGCGAGGGCTACACCTTC. Translated, it gives CASSVGGGEGYTF. The chain uses TRBV7-9 and TRBJ1-2; 7 nucleotides line up with TRBD1. V gave up 6 bases and J gave up 8 bases; unmatched junction bases: 9. The length of the CDR3 is 13 residues. Germline CDR1 is SEHNR and CDR2 is FQNEAQ (reference sequence).

This clone has just a few counts. CDR3 protein: CASSAGGYEQYF. For the CDR3, the DNA is TGTGCCAGCAGTGCGGGCGGCTACGAGCAGTACTTC. The genes are TRBV2 and TRBJ2-7; no definite D call. CDR1 is SNHLY, CDR2 FYNNEI, per germline. The V end was cut by 4 bases, the J end by 3 bases, with 7 bases between. This CDR3 contains 12 residues.

The J gene is TRBJ1-5, the V gene TRBV19, with 8 nucleotides matching TRBD1. The junction had 5 bases not matched to a gene; V was cut back by 5 bases and J by 5 bases. The CDR3 loop spans 14 amino acids. Germline V gives CDR1 LNHDA, CDR2 SQIVND (reference sequence). This CDR3 reads CASSSGQGHQPQHF. In nucleotides, the CDR3 is TGTGCCAGTAGTTCAGGACAGGGACATCAGCCCCAGCATTTT.